The present T cell receptor (beta chain) was sequenced within a study of identical twins. Regarding the study as a whole: Researchers reported excess low generation probability among twin-shared out-of-frame alpha sequences. Cross-sectional statistical analysis, not tracking of the same donors, underpinned the conclusions.

Template switching (which added a universal primer site) was used, and cDNA carried unique molecular identifiers. TCRdb reprocessed the 5' RACE reads via MiXCR and lists one record per CDR3 protein. Counted here are about 450,000 distinct CDR3 sequences, approximately 17% occurring once; the ten biggest clones make up roughly an eighth. This clonotype was recorded many times. Its specificity is unknown. The ends lost 4 bases at V and 7 bases at J; junction bases unmatched: 3. CDR1 is SGHRS, CDR2 YFSETQ, per germline. CDR3 length: 12 amino acids. Specimen: naive T cells sorted from blood. The source is a man aged 50-60 years in good health. The rearrangement links TRBV5-1 to TRBJ2-3; 7 bases are a match to TRBD1. The CDR3 sequence: CASSGTVNTQYF. CDR3 DNA sequence: TGCGCCAGCAGCGGGACAGTCAATACGCAGTATTTT. Combining the CDR3 with reference TRBV5-1 and TRBJ2-3 gives the whole variable domain KAGVTQTPRYLIKTRGQQVTLSCSPISGHRSVSWYQQTPGQGLQFLFEYFSETQRNKGNFPGRFSGRQFSNSRSEMNVSTLELGDSALYLCASSGTVNTQYFGPGTRLTVL.